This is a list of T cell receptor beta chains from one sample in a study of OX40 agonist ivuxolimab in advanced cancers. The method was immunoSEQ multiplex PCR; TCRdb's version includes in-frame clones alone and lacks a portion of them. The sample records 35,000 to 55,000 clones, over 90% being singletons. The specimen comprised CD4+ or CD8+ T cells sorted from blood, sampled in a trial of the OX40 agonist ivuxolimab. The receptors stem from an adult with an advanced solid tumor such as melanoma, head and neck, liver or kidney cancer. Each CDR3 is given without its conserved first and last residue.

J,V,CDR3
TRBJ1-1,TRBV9,ASSAALTNTEAF
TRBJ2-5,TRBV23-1,ASSQSLGHQETQY
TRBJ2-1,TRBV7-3,ASSPSSGGKDNEQF
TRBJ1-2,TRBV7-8,ASSGHRNPTGSYT
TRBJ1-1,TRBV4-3,ASSQDLKNSEAF
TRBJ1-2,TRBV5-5,ASSLEGTGIYGYT
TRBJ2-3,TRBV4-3,ASSQETAVAGVADTQY
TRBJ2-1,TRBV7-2,ASSLTRSTSAVYNEQF
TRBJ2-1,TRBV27,ASSPGLSSYNEQF
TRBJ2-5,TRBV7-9,ASSLAGGPEETQY
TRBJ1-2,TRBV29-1,SVGQGSLGYT
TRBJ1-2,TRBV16,ASSHGPADYGYT
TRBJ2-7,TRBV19,ASSPGQFGEQY
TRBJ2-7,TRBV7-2,ASSLRDRSVHEQY
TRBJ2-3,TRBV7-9,ASSTSGRWDTQY
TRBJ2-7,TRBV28,ASSRWAGAGEQY
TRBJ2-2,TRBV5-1,ATPDAGNGELF
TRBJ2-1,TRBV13,ASSLALAGDEQF
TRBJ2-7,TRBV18,ASSPINKADEQY
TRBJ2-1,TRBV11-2,ASSPWTSGYNEQF
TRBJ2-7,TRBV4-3,ASSQGPSAPYEQY
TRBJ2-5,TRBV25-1,ASSVVAIETQY
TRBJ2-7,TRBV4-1,ASSRGTLEGEQY
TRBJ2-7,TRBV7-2,ASTLLGGYEQY
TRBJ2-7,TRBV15,ATSVQASYEQY
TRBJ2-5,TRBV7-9,ASSLALDRDPEIQY
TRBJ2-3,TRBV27,ASSQAPFRTDTQY
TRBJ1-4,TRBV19,ASSMRSAEEKLF
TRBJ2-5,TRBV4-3,ASSQAGLQETQY
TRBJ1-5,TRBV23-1,ASSGGYSNQPQH
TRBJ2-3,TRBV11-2,ASSLGVEGAQY
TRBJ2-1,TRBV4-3,ASSQESRLAGSYNEQF
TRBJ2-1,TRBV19,ASSGLAGDNEQF
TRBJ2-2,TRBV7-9,ASSRTSGENTGELF
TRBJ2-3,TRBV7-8,ASGLAGYSDTQY
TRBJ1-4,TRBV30,AWRGSGNEKLF
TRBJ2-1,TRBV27,ASSLTGGSANEQF
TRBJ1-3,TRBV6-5,ASSYSYNPGNTIY
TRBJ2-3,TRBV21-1,ASSNFSARSGRADTQY
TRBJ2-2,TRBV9,ASGTSGTPNTGELF
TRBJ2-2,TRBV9,ASSSPGTDTGELF
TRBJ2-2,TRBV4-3,ASSQGTGGTGELF
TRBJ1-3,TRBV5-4,ASSLGSPTGNTIY
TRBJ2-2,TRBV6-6,ASSFTSGIFSGELF
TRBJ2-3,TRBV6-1,ASSELLARPEGTQY
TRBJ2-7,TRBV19,ASSIAGTRYEQY
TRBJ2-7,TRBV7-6,ASSQLVGYEQY
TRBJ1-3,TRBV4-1,ASSRDRYSGNTIY
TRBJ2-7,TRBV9,ASSVGVSYEQY
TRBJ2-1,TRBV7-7,ASSLGQGGNNEQF
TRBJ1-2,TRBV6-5,ASSYSGQGVYYGYT
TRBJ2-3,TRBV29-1,SVDEIDTQY
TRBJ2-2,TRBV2,ASASTENTGELF
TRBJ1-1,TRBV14,ASRERDGLKTEAF
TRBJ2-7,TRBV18,ASSLDSYEQY
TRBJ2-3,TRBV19,ASSISLSEFYGGSTDTQY
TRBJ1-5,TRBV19,ASSIDAGFGQPQH
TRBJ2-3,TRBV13,ASSLVRGSSTDTQY
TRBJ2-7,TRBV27,ASSDPIGEQY
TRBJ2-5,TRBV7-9,ASSLGFGEETQY